This entry describes one TCR beta chain. The antigen is not known. Per the germline V gene, CDR1 is SGDLS and CDR2 is YYNGEE. Trimming cost V 1 base and J 6 bases, with 14 bases left between them. The CDR3 sequence is 15 residues long. The 5'RACE method, run with constant-segment primers, produced TCR alpha and TCR beta cDNA libraries (carrying sample barcodes and UMIs). TCRdb used MiXCR to reprocess the 5' RACE reads, holding one entry per CDR3 protein. The data show fewer than 700,000 distinct CDR3 sequences, about 20% seen once. These data belong to a study of T-cell memory formation after mild COVID-19. Study conclusions and caveats: Clones contracting across day 15 to 85 had a balanced CD4/CD8 profile; later expanding clones leaned CD4+.

The sequenced sample consisted of PBMCs or a T cell subset sorted from them (not recorded which). This TCR was sampled from an adult woman who had mild COVID-19 (a few samples of this study predate the infection). Cell type and time point are not known. The chain employs TRBV9 and TRBJ2-1; D tentatively fits TRBD1 or TRBD2 (5 bases each). CDR3 protein: CASSVREGIGNEQFF. The CDR3, as DNA: TGTGCCAGCAGCGTAAGAGAGGGGATCGGCAATGAGCAGTTCTTC. The variable domain in full, completed from reference TRBV9 and TRBJ2-1, reads DSGVTQTPKHLITATGQRVTLRCSPRSGDLSVYWYQQSLDQGLQFLIQYYNGEERAKGNILERFSAQQFPDLHSELNLSSLELGDSALYFCASSVREGIGNEQFFGPGTRLTVL.